Listed here are 3 T cell receptor beta chains from one sample, sequenced in a study of blood T cell repertoires in COVID-19. Some clones are missing from TCRdb's copy, which holds only in-frame ones; the method was immunoSEQ multiplex PCR. Altogether about 250,000 clones are present, roughly 82% being singletons, with the ten largest covering 4.5% to 6%. The sequenced material came from peripheral blood. The receptors derive from a woman older than 75 with active or convalescent COVID-19.

The V gene is TRBV5-4, the J gene TRBJ1-4; D is ambiguous. Trimming removed 5 bases at V and 8 bases at J, with 13 bases between. The CDR3 consists of 13 residues. In germline, CDR1 is SGHNT, CDR2 YYREEE (reference sequence). This CDR3 reads CASRLGPGEKLFF. The CDR3 coding sequence is TGTGCCAGCAGACTTGGCCCGGGGGAAAAACTGTTTTTT.

The V gene is TRBV28, the J gene TRBJ2-1, with a weak D call TRBD2 (6 bases). Between the trimmed V and J ends, which lost 7 bases and 8 bases, there was a span of 24 bases. The CDR3 sequence is 16 residues long. CDR1 and CDR2 from the germline V gene are MDHEN and SYDVKM. The CDR3 DNA reads as TGTGCCAGCAACCAACTCGGGAGAGGGGCTACGGATGAGCAGTTCTTC. Translating gives CASNQLGRGATDEQFF.

The chain recombines TRBV28 with TRBJ2-7; TRBD2 aligns across 12 bases. The CDR3 is made up of 15 amino acids. J gave up 4 bases and V 1 base, and 2 bases lay outside the gene matches. CDR1 MDHEN and CDR2 SYDVKM come from the germline V gene. CDR3 sequence: CASSLSSGGGYEQYF. CDR3 bases: TGTGCCAGCAGTTTATCTAGCGGGGGGGGTTACGAGCAGTACTTC.